One and the same sample provided the 31 T cell receptor beta chains below, sequenced in a study of identical twins. Each CDR3 protein is one row after TCRdb ran MiXCR on the 5' RACE reads. Of about 530,000 distinct CDR3 sequences listed, about 22% are singletons. The same data also contributed to another study, on yellow fever vaccine responses in identical twins.

Sample: CD4+ T cells sorted from blood. The receptor set was obtained from a woman aged 18-29 years in good health.

This clonotype appeared a few times. This chain uses TRBV9 with TRBJ1-1; 10 bases line up with TRBD1. This CDR3 contains 15 residues. The V and J ends lost 4 bases and 4 bases, in that order; junction bases with no gene match: 7. Germline CDR1 and CDR2: SGDLS and YYNGEE. This chain's CDR3 is CASSSRTGGGTEAFF. DNA of the CDR3: TGTGCCAGCAGCTCCCGGACAGGGGGAGGCACTGAAGCTTTCTTT.

A few counts support this clonotype. J is TRBJ2-2 and V is TRBV18; D is perhaps TRBD2 (6 bases). CDR1 KGHSH and CDR2 LQKENI come from the germline V gene. Trimming shortened V by 0 bases and J by 2 bases, and 10 bases separated the two germline ends. The CDR3 sequence is 16 residues long. The CDR3: CASSPPRSGNTGELFF. CDR3 DNA sequence: TGTGCCAGCTCACCACCTCGTAGCGGAAACACCGGGGAGCTGTTTTTT.

This clonotype has more than one count but fewer than ten. The CDR3: CASTTSGNSYNEQFF. DNA for the CDR3: TGTGCCAGCACAACTAGCGGGAACTCCTACAATGAGCAGTTCTTC. The rearrangement uses TRBV12-3 or TRBV12-4 and TRBJ2-1; 10 bases are shared with TRBD2. The CDR3 totals 15 residues. Unmatched junction bases numbered 3, after V lost 7 bases and J lost 0 bases.

There are a few counts of this clonotype. The CDR3 sequence is CASSLPLGVGEAFF. The CDR3, as DNA: TGTGCCAGCAGCTTACCCCTCGGGGTGGGTGAAGCTTTCTTT. The V call is TRBV7-2, the J call TRBJ1-1; D uncertain. The V and J ends lost 2 bases and 7 bases respectively, with 14 bases between them. CDR3 length equals 14 residues. Germline V CDR1 and CDR2: SGHTA, FQGNSA.

This chain connects TRBV7-9 to TRBJ2-6; TRBD2 might be the D (5 bases). This CDR3 has 17 residues. Germline CDR1 SEHNR, CDR2 FQNEAQ (reference sequence). Trimming cost V 2 bases and J 1 base, with 12 bases left between them. This CDR3 reads CASSLSGAVSGANVLTF. The CDR3 coding sequence is TGTGCCAGCAGCTTAAGCGGAGCGGTATCTGGGGCCAACGTCCTGACTTTC. Together with reference TRBV7-9 and TRBJ2-6, the CDR3 gives the full variable domain: DTGVSQNPRHKITKRGQNVTFRCDPISEHNRLYWYRQTLGQGPEFLTYFQNEAQLEKSRLLSDRFSAERPKGSFSTLEIQRTEQGDSAMYLCASSLSGAVSGANVLTFGAGSRLTVL.

This clonotype was observed a handful of times. The chain carries TRBV2 and TRBJ2-7, with D perhaps given as TRBD1 or TRBD2 (5 bases each). The V end was cut by 6 bases, the J end by 6 bases, with 15 bases between. This CDR3 region has 13 residues. CDR1 is SNHLY, CDR2 FYNNEI, per germline. CDR3 amino acids: CASRSGALVEQYF. DNA of the CDR3: TGTGCCAGCAGATCCGGGGCGCTCGTCGAGCAGTACTTC.

The J gene is TRBJ2-7, the V gene TRBV15, with 7 nucleotides matching TRBD1. With V trimmed by 3 bases and J by 6 bases, 5 bases remained unmatched. The germline gives CDR1 LNHNV, CDR2 YYDKDF (reference sequence). This CDR3 is built from 13 residues. DNA for the CDR3: TGTGCCACCAGCAGGACAGGGAGCAGCGAGCAGTACTTC. This sequence encodes CATSRTGSSEQYF.

V is TRBV6-2 or TRBV6-3 and J is TRBJ2-1; 9 nucleotides line up with TRBD1. Unmatched junction bases numbered 9, after V lost 7 bases and J lost 5 bases. Germline lookup yields CDR1 MNHEY and CDR2 SVGEGT. The CDR3 is 15 amino acids. CDR3 sequence: CASNPGTGSNNEQFF. As DNA, the CDR3 is TGTGCCAGCAACCCCGGGACAGGGTCCAACAATGAGCAGTTCTTC.

This clonotype was picked up a small number of times. The V and J genes are TRBV19 and TRBJ2-1; D is unclear. The ends were cut back, 4 bases at V and 0 bases at J, with 13 bases in the middle. The length of the CDR3 is 16 residues. The germline CDR1 and CDR2 sequences are LNHDA and SQIVND (reference sequence). The DNA of the CDR3 is TGTGCCAGTAGTAAGGACGGGCTTATCTCCTACAATGAGCAGTTCTTC. It encodes CASSKDGLISYNEQFF.

The chain joins TRBV15 to TRBJ2-3; TRBD2 aligns across 7 bases. The CDR3 extends over 14 amino acids. From germline, CDR1 is LNHNV and CDR2 YYDKDF (reference sequence). V lost 3 bases to trimming and J lost 6 bases; unmatched junction nucleotides: 6. For the CDR3, the DNA is TGTGCCACCAGCAGTGGACTAGGAGGGGATACGCAGTATTTT. The encoded protein is CATSSGLGGDTQYF.

This chain uses TRBV6-1 with TRBJ2-1, with D possibly matching TRBD2 (6 bases). The CDR3 has 14 amino acids. Germline V gene sequence: CDR1 MNHNS, CDR2 SASEGT. With 7 bases removed from V and 9 bases from J, the gap between germline ends came to 19 bases. Here the CDR3 DNA reads TGTGCCAGCAAAGCACCGGGAGTCCTTGGTGAGCAGTTCTTC. Its translation is CASKAPGVLGEQFF.

This clonotype appeared a few times. The chain joins TRBV20-1 to TRBJ2-7; TRBD1 aligns across 10 bases. Germline CDR1 reads DFQATT; CDR2 reads SNEGSKA (reference sequence). Trimming cost V 2 bases and J 2 bases; bases outside gene matches: 15. The CDR3 length is 18 residues. CDR3 sequence: CSARPIGAPTGGPYEQYF. In DNA, the CDR3 is TGCAGTGCTAGACCCATTGGGGCCCCGACAGGGGGCCCCTACGAGCAGTACTTC.

The chain is built from TRBV2 and TRBJ2-4; D not certain. The ends were cut back, 5 bases at V and 0 bases at J, with 11 bases in the middle. This CDR3 comprises 15 residues. CDR1 is SNHLY, CDR2 FYNNEI, per germline. In DNA, the CDR3 is TGTGCCAGCAGTCAGACACTTTTAGCCAAAAACATTCAGTACTTC. Translated: CASSQTLLAKNIQYF.

The chain couples TRBV12-3 or TRBV12-4 to TRBJ1-1; D is possibly TRBD1 (5 bases). V shed 6 bases and J shed 5 bases, with 13 bases lying between them. This CDR3 contains 13 residues. CDR3 amino acids: CASSRVRETEAFF. The CDR3 bases are TGTGCCAGCAGCCGCGTCAGGGAGACTGAAGCTTTCTTT.

This clonotype was counted many times. The chain carries TRBV12-3 or TRBV12-4 and TRBJ2-1; D uncertain. The CDR3 is made up of 12 amino acids. V was shortened by 6 bases and J by 4 bases, with 7 bases between the two germline ends. The CDR3 here is CASSFRYNEQFF. The CDR3 DNA reads TGTGCCAGCAGCTTTAGGTACAATGAGCAGTTCTTC.

The sample holds a few counts of this clonotype. V gene TRBV5-1 combines with J gene TRBJ2-3; a possible D gene is TRBD1 (6 bases). Germline CDR1 reads SGHRS; CDR2 reads YFSETQ. V shed 5 bases and J shed 0 bases, with 10 bases lying between them. The CDR3 covers 14 residues. CDR3 protein: CASSQGSSTDTQYF. CDR3 nucleotides: TGCGCCAGCAGTCAGGGGTCTAGCACAGATACGCAGTATTTT. Drawing the rest from reference TRBV5-1 and TRBJ2-3, the complete variable domain is KAGVTQTPRYLIKTRGQQVTLSCSPISGHRSVSWYQQTPGQGLQFLFEYFSETQRNKGNFPGRFSGRQFSNSRSEMNVSTLELGDSALYLCASSQGSSTDTQYFGPGTRLTVL.

The CDR3 DNA follows: TGTGCCAGCAGTTACGCAGCTAACTATGGCTACACCTTC. Its protein is CASSYAANYGYTF. V is TRBV6-6 and J is TRBJ1-2; D gene uncertain. The CDR3 loop spans 13 amino acids. Per the germline V gene, CDR1 is MNHNY and CDR2 is SVGAGI (reference sequence). V lost 2 bases to trimming and J lost 0 bases, with 4 bases between them.

The CDR3 region is CASSPTVAAGQPQHF. CDR3 sequence (DNA): TGTGCCAGCAGCCCAACGGTGGCAGCGGGTCAGCCCCAGCATTTT. The chain uses TRBV7-2 and TRBJ1-5; D is ambiguous. The CDR3 extends over 15 amino acids. Germline loops: CDR1 SGHTA, CDR2 FQGNSA. The germline V and J ends were trimmed by 5 bases and 6 bases, with 17 bases remaining between them.

The chain links TRBV3-1 to TRBJ1-2; tentative D call: TRBD1 (5 bases). CDR3 length: 13 amino acids. Germline-derived CDR1 and CDR2 are LGHDT and YNNKEL (reference sequence). The V end was cut by 0 bases, the J end by 7 bases, with 9 bases between. The CDR3 DNA is TGTGCCAGCAGCCAAGAAGGGGTCTCTGGCTACACCTTC. It codes for CASSQEGVSGYTF.

The rearrangement uses TRBV4-1 and TRBJ2-1; TRBD2 aligns across 8 bases. Germline CDR1 MGHRA, CDR2 YSYEKL. The V and J ends lost 2 bases and 2 bases, in that order; junction bases with no gene match: 8. This CDR3 contains 17 residues. CDR3 in DNA: TGCGCCAGCAGCCAACCCCGGGGGGGTGGGGCCTACAATGAGCAGTTCTTC. Its translation: CASSQPRGGGAYNEQFF.

This chain uses TRBV11-2 with TRBJ2-1; 11 bases fit TRBD2. This CDR3 region has 19 residues. V gave up 0 bases and J gave up 9 bases; unmatched junction bases: 16. Germline V lookup: CDR1 SGHAT, CDR2 FQNNGV. CDR3 loop: CASSLDVGSGSGRAPEQFF. As DNA, the CDR3 is TGTGCCAGCAGCTTAGATGTGGGGTCGGGTAGCGGGAGGGCCCCTGAGCAGTTCTTC.

This clonotype was seen a handful of times. The CDR3 DNA reads as TGTGCCAGCAGCTGGGACAGGGACTATAATTCACCCCTCCACTTT. It codes for CASSWDRDYNSPLHF. This chain uses TRBV11-2 with TRBJ1-6; 9 positions match TRBD1. The CDR3 is 15 residues long. Germline trimming cut 4 bases from V and 3 bases from J; bases unmatched to any gene: 1. Germline V gene data show CDR1 as SGHAT and CDR2 as FQNNGV.

The chain joins TRBV9 to TRBJ2-3; D gene uncertain. V lost 3 bases, J lost 2 bases, and 10 bases lay in between. The CDR3 is made up of 14 amino acids. Germline values: CDR1 SGDLS, CDR2 YYNGEE. The CDR3 loop reads CASSGTAFTDTQYF. CDR3 bases: TGTGCCAGCAGCGGCACAGCATTCACAGATACGCAGTATTTT.

This clonotype was counted a few times. The gene calls are TRBV21-1 and TRBJ2-3; no DNA check was done on the table's D call, TRBD2. TRBV21-1 is a documented pseudogene. This CDR3 comprises 15 residues. CDR3: CASSNRWTAGDTQYF. The CDR3 DNA reads TGTGCCAGCAGCAACCGTTGGACGGCGGGAGATACGCAGTATTTT.

Only a few counts were recorded for this clonotype. The J gene is TRBJ2-7, the V gene TRBV24-1, with D possibly being TRBD1 (5 bases). The germline CDR1 and CDR2 sequences are KGHDR and SFDVKD. This CDR3 contains 14 residues. The V gene lost 1 base and the J gene lost 5 bases, with 11 bases spanning the gap. CDR3: CATSDFRQGDEQYF. In DNA form, the CDR3 reads TGTGCCACCAGTGATTTCAGGCAGGGTGACGAGCAGTACTTC.

The V gene is TRBV3-1, the J gene TRBJ2-7; perhaps D is TRBD1 or TRBD2 (5 bases each). CDR3 length: 16 amino acids. The germline V gene encodes CDR1 LGHDT and CDR2 YNNKEL (reference sequence). V gave up 4 bases and J gave up 0 bases, with 16 bases separating them. The CDR3 spells CASSPRSGTASYEQYF. CDR3 DNA sequence: TGTGCCAGCAGCCCCCGTTCCGGGACGGCCTCCTACGAGCAGTACTTC.

In this sample, this clonotype turned up a few times. This chain links TRBV6-2 or TRBV6-3 with TRBJ2-3, with no clear D. The CDR3 loop spans 13 amino acids. Trimming left V 4 bases short and J 2 bases short, with 7 bases between. Germline V gives CDR1 MNHEY, CDR2 SVGEGT. The CDR3 protein is CASSSVNTDTQYF. The CDR3 nucleotides are TGTGCCAGCAGTTCGGTCAACACAGATACGCAGTATTTT.

The rearrangement links TRBV19 to TRBJ2-1, with 12 positions matching TRBD2. The V segment lost 3 bases and the J segment 8 bases; nucleotides outside the gene matches: 11. Germline values: CDR1 LNHDA, CDR2 SQIVND (reference sequence). This CDR3 is 17 amino acids long. CDR3 residues: CASSMGASGRALDEQFF. The CDR3 nucleotides are TGTGCCAGTAGTATGGGGGCTAGCGGGAGGGCCCTGGATGAGCAGTTCTTC.

This clonotype has a handful of counts. The chain recombines TRBV14 with TRBJ2-2, with D possibly matching TRBD1 (6 bases). The V and J ends lost 4 bases and 0 bases respectively, with 12 bases between them. Germline V gene lookup returns CDR1 SGHDN and CDR2 FVKESK. The CDR3 sequence is 16 residues long. The CDR3 protein is CASSPERTANTGELFF. The CDR3 DNA reads as TGTGCCAGCAGCCCGGAAAGGACAGCGAACACCGGGGAGCTGTTTTTT.

V usage is TRBV5-1 and J usage is TRBJ2-6, with D maybe TRBD2 (6 bases). The length of the CDR3 is 15 residues. Germline assignment: CDR1 SGHRS and CDR2 YFSETQ. V lost 2 bases and J lost 2, with 8 bases in between. Written as DNA, the CDR3 is TGCGCCAGCAGCTTAGGGAGGCCTGGGGCCAACGTCCTGACTTTC. Amino acids: CASSLGRPGANVLTF. The full variable domain, rest sourced from reference TRBV5-1 and TRBJ2-6, is KAGVTQTPRYLIKTRGQQVTLSCSPISGHRSVSWYQQTPGQGLQFLFEYFSETQRNKGNFPGRFSGRQFSNSRSEMNVSTLELGDSALYLCASSLGRPGANVLTFGAGSRLTVL.

This clonotype was found a few times. This chain uses TRBV11-2 with TRBJ2-3; D uncertain. Germline-derived CDR1 and CDR2 are SGHAT and FQNNGV. CDR3 length: 15 amino acids. Trimming removed 1 base at V and 1 base at J, with 9 bases between. CDR3 sequence reads: CASSLGQPGTDTQYF. The CDR3 DNA sequence: TGTGCCAGCAGCTTAGGACAACCTGGCACAGATACGCAGTATTTT. Based on the CDR3 plus reference TRBV11-2 and TRBJ2-3, the full variable domain is EAGVAQSPRYKIIEKRQSVAFWCNPISGHATLYWYQQILGQGPKLLIQFQNNGVVDDSQLPKDRFSAERLKGVDSTLKIQPAKLEDSAVYLCASSLGQPGTDTQYFGPGTRLTVL.